This is a list of T cell receptor beta chains from one sample in a study of beta chain features in type 1 diabetes. TCRdb's table, derived via immunoSEQ multiplex PCR, lists solely in-frame clones and lacks some. The table has about 140,000 clones, roughly 10% seen once. The material sequenced was central memory CD4+ T cells from blood. Every receptor here comes from a woman between 40 and 50 years old in good health. Each CDR3 is given with its conserved first and last residue. The order of the fields is CDR3 protein, CDR3 DNA, J gene, clone size, D gene, V gene. D genes are given only for firm matches. Rows give clone size only sometimes, using once, few, many, or a class for an expanded clone.

CDR3 protein: CASRSSATSGGNNEQFF
CDR3 DNA: TGTGCCAGCAGGTCATCCGCTACTAGCGGGGGGAACAATGAGCAGTTCTTC
J gene: TRBJ2-1
clone size: few
D gene: TRBD2
V gene: TRBV7-2

CDR3 protein: CASSLSGGGEKLFF
CDR3 DNA: TGTGCCAGCAGCTTGTCAGGGGGCGGTGAAAAACTGTTTTTT
J gene: TRBJ1-4
clone size: -
D gene: TRBD1
V gene: TRBV7-9

CDR3 protein: CASSYRGMGGYTF
CDR3 DNA: TGTGCCAGCAGTTACAGGGGGATGGGCGGCTACACCTTC
J gene: TRBJ1-2
clone size: once
D gene: -
V gene: TRBV6-6

CDR3 protein: CASSEVGSRYGYTF
CDR3 DNA: TGTGCCAGCAGTGAAGTGGGCAGTCGCTATGGCTACACCTTC
J gene: TRBJ1-2
clone size: few
D gene: -
V gene: TRBV25-1

CDR3 protein: CASSEIGGTAGELFF
CDR3 DNA: TGTGCCAGCAGTGAAATCGGAGGGACGGCCGGGGAGCTGTTTTTT
J gene: TRBJ2-2
clone size: few
D gene: -
V gene: TRBV6-1

CDR3 protein: CASSALGGAPGYSPLHF
CDR3 DNA: TGTGCCAGCAGCGCTCTGGGGGGGGCCCCTGGGTATTCACCCCTCCACTTT
J gene: TRBJ1-6
clone size: few
D gene: -
V gene: TRBV7-9

CDR3 protein: CASILSGLSSGVITDTQYF
CDR3 DNA: TGTGCCAGCATTCTCTCGGGGCTATCTAGCGGGGTGATCACAGATACGCAGTATTTT
J gene: TRBJ2-3
clone size: -
D gene: TRBD2
V gene: TRBV14

CDR3 protein: CASSLDGGGNYGYTF
CDR3 DNA: TGTGCCAGCAGCTTAGACGGGGGTGGCAACTATGGCTACACCTTC
J gene: TRBJ1-2
clone size: -
D gene: -
V gene: TRBV7-2

CDR3 protein: CASSATSGGPANTGELFF
CDR3 DNA: TGTGCCAGCAGCGCGACTAGCGGGGGACCCGCGAACACCGGGGAGCTGTTTTTT
J gene: TRBJ2-2
clone size: few
D gene: TRBD2
V gene: TRBV5-4

CDR3 protein: CASSQVDRDKNIQYF
CDR3 DNA: TGCGCCAGCAGCCAAGTAGACAGGGACAAAAACATTCAGTACTTC
J gene: TRBJ2-4
clone size: -
D gene: TRBD1
V gene: TRBV4-1

CDR3 protein: CASSPRQGTDTQYF
CDR3 DNA: TGTGCCAGCAGTCCAAGACAGGGCACAGATACGCAGTATTTT
J gene: TRBJ2-3
clone size: few
D gene: -
V gene: TRBV6-1

CDR3 protein: CASSSTGGGYTF
CDR3 DNA: TGTGCCAGCAGTTCCACAGGGGGTGGCTACACCTTC
J gene: TRBJ1-2
clone size: -
D gene: TRBD1
V gene: TRBV27

CDR3 protein: CASRRVFYNEQFF
CDR3 DNA: TGTGCCAGCAGAAGAGTGTTCTACAATGAGCAGTTCTTC
J gene: TRBJ2-1
clone size: few
D gene: -
V gene: TRBV2

CDR3 protein: CATKKESGGDTQYF
CDR3 DNA: TGTGCCACCAAGAAGGAGAGCGGGGGGGATACGCAGTATTTT
J gene: TRBJ2-3
clone size: few
D gene: TRBD2
V gene: TRBV19

CDR3 protein: CASSLLPEKLFF
CDR3 DNA: TGTGCCAGCAGCTTACTCCCTGAAAAACTGTTTTTT
J gene: TRBJ1-4
clone size: -
D gene: -
V gene: TRBV13

CDR3 protein: CASSLGQPFSGELFF
CDR3 DNA: TGTGCCAGCAGCTTAGGACAGCCGTTCTCCGGGGAGCTGTTTTTT
J gene: TRBJ2-2
clone size: many
D gene: -
V gene: TRBV7-6

CDR3 protein: CAGRRDRTSYEQYF
CDR3 DNA: TGCGCCGGGCGCAGGGACAGGACTTCCTACGAGCAGTACTTC
J gene: TRBJ2-7
clone size: few
D gene: TRBD1
V gene: TRBV5-1

CDR3 protein: CASNEGLAGGSEQYF
CDR3 DNA: TGTGCCAGCAATGAGGGACTAGCGGGGGGGAGCGAGCAGTACTTC
J gene: TRBJ2-7
clone size: -
D gene: TRBD2
V gene: TRBV2

CDR3 protein: CASTKGAYEQYF
CDR3 DNA: TGTGCCAGCACGAAGGGGGCATACGAGCAGTACTTC
J gene: TRBJ2-7
clone size: few
D gene: TRBD1
V gene: TRBV2

CDR3 protein: CASSDVRLPQHF
CDR3 DNA: TGTGCCAGCAGTGATGTGAGGTTGCCCCAGCATTTT
J gene: TRBJ1-5
clone size: few
D gene: -
V gene: TRBV6-1

CDR3 protein: CASSIQGSVYEQYF
CDR3 DNA: TGTGCCAGTAGTATACAGGGAAGTGTCTACGAGCAGTACTTC
J gene: TRBJ2-7
clone size: few
D gene: -
V gene: TRBV19

CDR3 protein: CASSVGAETQYF
CDR3 DNA: TGTGCCAGCAGTGTGGGAGCGGAGACCCAGTACTTC
J gene: TRBJ2-5
clone size: few
D gene: -
V gene: TRBV2